The rows below give T cell receptor beta chains drawn from one sample of a study of blood T cell repertoires in COVID-19. Sequenced by immunoSEQ multiplex PCR; TCRdb stores in-frame clones only, minus some. The repertoire has approximately 15,000 clones, 88% of them found once; the top ten carry 12%. Sequenced: peripheral blood. The origin of the receptors is a human donor in a cohort sampled during active COVID-19. Both conserved end residues are part of each CDR3. The order of the fields is J gene, V gene, D gene, clone size, CDR3 DNA, CDR3 protein. The D gene is left open where the match is weak. Expanded clones get a size class; other rows say once, few or many, or leave the size out.

J gene: TRBJ1-6
V gene: TRBV6-5
D gene: NA
clone size: NA
CDR3 DNA: TGTGCCAGCACCTACAGGGTACAGAATTCACCCCTCCACTTT
CDR3 protein: CASTYRVQNSPLHF

J gene: TRBJ1-5
V gene: TRBV6-5
D gene: NA
clone size: NA
CDR3 DNA: TGTGCCAGCAGTACGGACAACTCACAGCCCCAGCATTTT
CDR3 protein: CASSTDNSQPQHF

J gene: TRBJ2-7
V gene: TRBV10-3
D gene: NA
clone size: NA
CDR3 DNA: TGTGCCACCTCTTTTCAGGGAGGAGGTGAGCAGTACTTC
CDR3 protein: CATSFQGGGEQYF

J gene: TRBJ2-5
V gene: TRBV2
D gene: NA
clone size: once
CDR3 DNA: TGTGCCAGCAACCGACAGGTTCGGGAGACCCAGTACTTC
CDR3 protein: CASNRQVRETQYF

J gene: TRBJ2-7
V gene: TRBV19
D gene: NA
clone size: NA
CDR3 DNA: TGTGCCAGTAGTAAACAGGTTACCTACGAGCAGTACTTC
CDR3 protein: CASSKQVTYEQYF

J gene: TRBJ2-3
V gene: TRBV12-5
D gene: TRBD1
clone size: NA
CDR3 DNA: TGTGCTAGTGGTCCGCAAAAACTGGGACAGGGGTTCACAGATACGCAGTATTTT
CDR3 protein: CASGPQKLGQGFTDTQYF

J gene: TRBJ1-1
V gene: TRBV3-1/TRBV3-2
D gene: NA
clone size: NA
CDR3 DNA: TGTGCCAGCAGCCAACCCGGCAGGGGCTCGGACACTGAAGCTTTCTTT
CDR3 protein: CASSQPGRGSDTEAFF

J gene: TRBJ1-2
V gene: TRBV27
D gene: TRBD1
clone size: few
CDR3 DNA: TGTGCCAGCAGTTTGACGGGACAGGGAGCCTATGGCTACACCTTC
CDR3 protein: CASSLTGQGAYGYTF

J gene: TRBJ2-6
V gene: TRBV3-1/TRBV3-2
D gene: NA
clone size: NA
CDR3 DNA: TGTGCCAGCAGCCATAACCGAGAGCCTTACTCTGGGGCCAACGTCCTGACTTTC
CDR3 protein: CASSHNREPYSGANVLTF

J gene: TRBJ1-6
V gene: TRBV9
D gene: TRBD1
clone size: NA
CDR3 DNA: TGTGCCAGCAGCAAAGGACAGGGGAATTCACCCCTCCACTTT
CDR3 protein: CASSKGQGNSPLHF

J gene: TRBJ1-2
V gene: TRBV6-5
D gene: NA
clone size: NA
CDR3 DNA: TGTGCCGCCGGGGGGCCGAGCTATGGCTACACCTTC
CDR3 protein: CAAGGPSYGYTF

J gene: TRBJ1-2
V gene: TRBV12-3/TRBV12-4
D gene: NA
clone size: few
CDR3 DNA: TGTGCCAGCAGTCAAGGACAGTATGGCTACACCTTC
CDR3 protein: CASSQGQYGYTF

J gene: TRBJ2-2
V gene: TRBV27
D gene: NA
clone size: NA
CDR3 DNA: TGTGCCAGCAGTCCCCGGGCCACTAGCTCGAACACCGGGGAGCTGTTTTTT
CDR3 protein: CASSPRATSSNTGELFF

J gene: TRBJ1-5
V gene: TRBV7-9
D gene: NA
clone size: NA
CDR3 DNA: TGTGCCAGCAGCGACAATAGCAATCAGCCCCAGCATTTT
CDR3 protein: CASSDNSNQPQHF

J gene: TRBJ2-1
V gene: TRBV28
D gene: TRBD1
clone size: NA
CDR3 DNA: TGTGCCAGCTCCGGGACAGGGTCCTACAATGAGCAGTTCTTC
CDR3 protein: CASSGTGSYNEQFF

J gene: TRBJ2-7
V gene: TRBV9
D gene: NA
clone size: NA
CDR3 DNA: TGTGCCAGCAGCGGGACTGGGAGCTCCTACGAGCAGTACTTC
CDR3 protein: CASSGTGSSYEQYF

J gene: TRBJ1-6
V gene: TRBV4-2
D gene: NA
clone size: NA
CDR3 DNA: TGTGCCAGCAGCCAGACAGCTATTAATTCACCCCTCCACTTT
CDR3 protein: CASSQTAINSPLHF

J gene: TRBJ2-3
V gene: TRBV5-1
D gene: NA
clone size: NA
CDR3 DNA: TGCGCCAGCAGCTGGGACTCAGATACGCAGTATTTT
CDR3 protein: CASSWDSDTQYF

J gene: TRBJ1-5
V gene: TRBV5-4
D gene: NA
clone size: NA
CDR3 DNA: TGTGCCAGCAGCTTGGGGGGCAGCAATCAGCCCCAGCATTTT
CDR3 protein: CASSLGGSNQPQHF

J gene: TRBJ2-7
V gene: TRBV9
D gene: NA
clone size: NA
CDR3 DNA: TGTGCCAGCAGCGTAGACCAGATTAACGAGCAGTACTTC
CDR3 protein: CASSVDQINEQYF

J gene: TRBJ2-3
V gene: TRBV5-1
D gene: TRBD2
clone size: NA
CDR3 DNA: TGCGCCAGCAGCTTGGGAGCGGGGGGCCCCACAGATACGCAGTATTTT
CDR3 protein: CASSLGAGGPTDTQYF

J gene: TRBJ2-5
V gene: TRBV7-2
D gene: NA
clone size: NA
CDR3 DNA: TGTGCCAGCAGCTTAGCCAGTCAAGAGACCCAGTACTTC
CDR3 protein: CASSLASQETQYF

J gene: TRBJ1-1
V gene: TRBV5-1
D gene: NA
clone size: NA
CDR3 DNA: TGCGCCAGCAGCTTGGCCGGCAGCGCTGAAGCTTTCTTT
CDR3 protein: CASSLAGSAEAFF

J gene: TRBJ1-4
V gene: TRBV6-5
D gene: NA
clone size: once
CDR3 DNA: TGTGCCAGCACATGGAGTAGAAGCAATGAAAAACTGTTTTTT
CDR3 protein: CASTWSRSNEKLFF

J gene: TRBJ1-5
V gene: TRBV28
D gene: NA
clone size: few
CDR3 DNA: TGTGCCAGCAGTGAAGACAGTTATAGCAATCAGCCCCAGCATTTT
CDR3 protein: CASSEDSYSNQPQHF

J gene: TRBJ2-1
V gene: TRBV7-6
D gene: TRBD2
clone size: NA
CDR3 DNA: TGTGCCAGCAGCTTTAGCGGGGGGGCCTTAAATGAGCAGTTCTTC
CDR3 protein: CASSFSGGALNEQFF

J gene: TRBJ2-2
V gene: TRBV27
D gene: TRBD2
clone size: NA
CDR3 DNA: TGTGCCAGCAGTTCTGGCGGGGGGGCCGGCGGGGAGCTGTTTTTT
CDR3 protein: CASSSGGGAGGELFF

J gene: TRBJ1-1
V gene: TRBV9
D gene: NA
clone size: NA
CDR3 DNA: TGTGCCAGCAGCGCCCGGACAGATCGTGACACTGAAGCTTTCTTT
CDR3 protein: CASSARTDRDTEAFF

J gene: TRBJ2-5
V gene: TRBV6-5
D gene: TRBD1
clone size: NA
CDR3 DNA: TGTGCCAGCAGTTACTTTGGGACAGGGGGAGAGACCCAGTACTTC
CDR3 protein: CASSYFGTGGETQYF

J gene: TRBJ1-3
V gene: TRBV7-9
D gene: NA
clone size: NA
CDR3 DNA: TGTGCCAGCAGCTTATACACCCACTCTGGAAACACCATATATTTT
CDR3 protein: CASSLYTHSGNTIYF

J gene: TRBJ1-2
V gene: TRBV18
D gene: NA
clone size: NA
CDR3 DNA: TGTGCCAGCTCACCCGAGGCGGACTATGGCTACACCTTC
CDR3 protein: CASSPEADYGYTF

J gene: TRBJ2-1
V gene: TRBV5-1
D gene: TRBD2
clone size: NA
CDR3 DNA: TGCGCCAGCAGCTTGGACCCGGGGGGTCGCAATGAGCAGTTCTTC
CDR3 protein: CASSLDPGGRNEQFF

J gene: TRBJ2-5
V gene: TRBV7-9
D gene: NA
clone size: NA
CDR3 DNA: TGTGCCAGCAGCTCCTTCACGAGGAGGGAGACCCAGTACTTC
CDR3 protein: CASSSFTRRETQYF